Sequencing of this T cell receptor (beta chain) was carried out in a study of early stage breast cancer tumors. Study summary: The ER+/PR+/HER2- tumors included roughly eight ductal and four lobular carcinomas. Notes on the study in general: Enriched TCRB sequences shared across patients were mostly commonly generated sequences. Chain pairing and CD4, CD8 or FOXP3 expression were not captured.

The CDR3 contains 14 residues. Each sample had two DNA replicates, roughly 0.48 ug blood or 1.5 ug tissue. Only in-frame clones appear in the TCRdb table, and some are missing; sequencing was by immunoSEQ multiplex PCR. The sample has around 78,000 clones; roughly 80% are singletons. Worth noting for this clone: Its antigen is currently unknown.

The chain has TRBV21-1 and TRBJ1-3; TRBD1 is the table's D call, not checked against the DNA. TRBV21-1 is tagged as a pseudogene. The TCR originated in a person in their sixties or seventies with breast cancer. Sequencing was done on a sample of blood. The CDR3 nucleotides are TGTGCCAGCAGCAAAGGAGCAGGGGGAAACACCATATATTTT. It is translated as CASSKGAGGNTIYF.